This T cell receptor beta chain was found in a study of vaccination and CD4 T cells after COVID-19. Turning to the study itself: The convalescent population consisted of six males and four females, two of whom were of Hispanic ethnicity.

Treatment of the sample: roughly nine-day PBMC culture with coronavirus spike peptide pools or control peptides (ViraFEST assay). ViraFEST relied on peptide pools to expand antigen-specific T cells; the TCRs were sequenced afterward. Peptide pools at 10 ug/ml and IL-2 at about 9.6 IU/ml were added to cultures of two million PBMCs per well. Trimming shortened V by 5 bases and J by 9 bases, and 14 bases separated the two germline ends. This CDR3 is 14 amino acids long. Germline V gives CDR1 MGHDK, CDR2 SYGVNS. Findings of the study overall: Median SARS-CoV-2-reactive clonotype numbers went up from around 21 to 38, but not significantly.

Comments on this clonotype: The antigen remains unidentified.

An Oncomine TCR Beta short-read assay was used to sequence the DNA from cultured CD4+ T cells. TCRdb analysed the PCR reads with MiXCR anew, one entry per CDR3 protein. The sample lists about 19,000 distinct CDR3 sequences; approximately 48% were seen once. Sequencing was performed on CD4+ T cells from blood, cultured in vitro, taken after SARS-CoV-2 vaccination. This TCR was sampled from a human donor who had recovered from COVID-19. This chain uses TRBV25-1 with TRBJ1-6; D not certain. This CDR3 reads CASSLGPQTSPLHF. The CDR3 bases are TGTGCCAGCAGTTTGGGTCCCCAGACTTCACCCCTCCACTTT.